One T cell receptor beta chain is described in this entry. Its specificity is unknown. The PCR ran on 60 Vbeta and 13 Jbeta primers. Method: immunoSEQ multiplex PCR; TCRdb's copy keeps in-frame clones and lacks some. The sample shows over 150,000 clones, roughly four fifths of them seen only once. The entry originates in a study of cytomegalovirus exposure and HLA in healthy donors. Study results and limitations: It was reportedly the case that the classifier diagnosed cytomegalovirus status with high specificity and sensitivity. TCR beta chains numbering some 150 were designated cytomegalovirus-associated. The later analysis indicated that the majority of CMV-associated TCR beta chains appeared HLA-restricted. Analyses of presence and absence presupposed an approximately uniform sequencing depth across donors.

Germline V gives CDR1 LNHDA, CDR2 SQIVND (reference sequence). The V and J ends lost 10 bases and 7 bases, in that order; junction bases with no gene match: 11. The CDR3 covers 15 residues. This TCR derives from a man in his forties or fifties in good health and CMV-seronegative. V gene TRBV19 combines with J gene TRBJ2-3; 13 positions agree with TRBD2. Sequencing was done on a sample of PBMCs. For the CDR3, the DNA is TGTGCCACCAAGTCCCGGACTAGCGGGAGTTATACGCAGTATTTT. Translating gives CATKSRTSGSYTQYF.